These 22 T cell receptor beta chains came from one sample sequenced in a study of control samples from healthy donors and cancer patients (dated by TCRdb to the early 2020s). Libraries were made using the immunoSEQ multiplex PCR assay. TCRdb took this table from immuneACCESS and kept in-frame rearrangements with V and J called. Such tables lack part of the clones; where checked against another copy, unresolved V genes explain under half of the gap, and the rest is unexplained. A total of some 87,000 clones appear in this sample, approximately 80% of them only once. The ten largest clones capture 11% of the sample. The sequenced sample was PBMCs. The origin of the receptors is a man aged 55-75 years with head and neck cancer.

This clone was recorded once. V gene TRBV12-5 combines with J gene TRBJ1-2; a weak D match, TRBD1 (5 bases). The germline V gene has CDR1 LGHNT and CDR2 FRNRAP. This CDR3 spans 13 amino acids. V lost 7 bases and J lost 4, with 13 bases in between. The CDR3 DNA sequence: TGTGCTAGTGCCCATTTGGACACCTATGGCTACACCTTC. Its translation: CASAHLDTYGYTF.

The chain links TRBV18 to TRBJ2-1; D possibly corresponds to TRBD2 (5 bases). Deletions cut 5 bases from V and 2 bases from J, with 13 bases between. CDR3 size: 15 residues. Germline values: CDR1 KGHSH, CDR2 LQKENI. Here the CDR3 DNA reads TGTGCCAGCTCATCTACTAGTGCCGCCTACAATGAGCAGTTCTTC. Its protein product is CASSSTSAAYNEQFF.

The rearrangement joins TRBV28 to TRBJ2-7, with 7 bases identical to TRBD1. The germline V gene has CDR1 MDHEN and CDR2 SYDVKM. V dropped 5 bases and J dropped 4; count of bases not matched to a gene: 11. This CDR3 spans 15 amino acids. The chain's CDR3 is CASSPLGDSYYEQYF. The CDR3 DNA is TGTGCCAGCAGTCCTTTGGGGGACAGCTATTACGAGCAGTACTTC.

J is TRBJ2-7 and V is TRBV5-1, with no clear D. Germline-derived CDR1 and CDR2 are SGHRS and YFSETQ. Trimming cost V 0 bases and J 6 bases, with 13 bases left between them. This CDR3 has 14 amino acids. DNA for the CDR3: TGCGCCAGCAGCTTGGGTTTGGGGTTCCTCGAGCAGTACTTC. The encoded protein is CASSLGLGFLEQYF. The full variable domain, its missing parts supplied by reference TRBV5-1 and TRBJ2-7, is KAGVTQTPRYLIKTRGQQVTLSCSPISGHRSVSWYQQTPGQGLQFLFEYFSETQRNKGNFPGRFSGRQFSNSRSEMNVSTLELGDSALYLCASSLGLGFLEQYFGPGTRLTVT.

The chain couples TRBV2 to TRBJ2-2; the D gene is possibly TRBD1 (6 bases). Trimming pared 6 bases from V and 5 bases from J, leaving 16 bases between. The CDR3 length is 15 residues. CDR1 and CDR2 from the germline V gene are SNHLY and FYNNEI. The CDR3 loop is CASRKDRRMTGELFF. CDR3 bases: TGTGCCAGCAGGAAAGACAGGAGGATGACCGGGGAGCTGTTTTTT.

CDR3 in DNA: TGCGCCAGCAGCCCTACCGCGGCCAGCTCCTACGAGCAGTACTTC. The encoded protein is CASSPTAASSYEQYF. The J gene is TRBJ2-7, the V gene TRBV5-1; D is undetermined. The V gene's germline CDR1 is SGHRS and CDR2 YFSETQ. The CDR3 extends over 15 amino acids. V was shortened by 4 bases and J by 0 bases, with 14 bases between the two germline ends.

A few counts support this clone. V usage is TRBV5-1 and J usage is TRBJ2-7, with 7 bases lining up with TRBD2. The germline V gene encodes CDR1 SGHRS and CDR2 YFSETQ. The CDR3 length is 12 residues. V lost 4 bases and J lost 6; bases outside the gene matches: 4. Here the CDR3 reads CASSQGGGEQYF. CDR3 bases: TGCGCCAGCAGCCAGGGCGGGGGCGAGCAGTACTTC. Complete variable domain (other parts from reference TRBV5-1 and TRBJ2-7): KAGVTQTPRYLIKTRGQQVTLSCSPISGHRSVSWYQQTPGQGLQFLFEYFSETQRNKGNFPGRFSGRQFSNSRSEMNVSTLELGDSALYLCASSQGGGEQYFGPGTRLTVT.

This clone was detected only a few times. V and J are TRBV7-9 and TRBJ2-5; a possible D gene is TRBD1 (5 bases). Germline V gene lookup returns CDR1 SEHNR and CDR2 FQNEAQ (reference sequence). The CDR3 consists of 12 residues. Trimming left V 5 bases short and J 7 bases short, with 11 bases between. The CDR3 DNA sequence: TGTGCCAGCAGCCCGGACATTCCGACCCAGTACTTC. It codes for CASSPDIPTQYF.

This chain connects TRBV6-2 or TRBV6-3 to TRBJ2-7; D may be TRBD2 (6 bases). The CDR3 totals 13 residues. From germline, CDR1 is MNHEY and CDR2 SVGEGT. V lost 6 bases to trimming and J lost 0 bases, with 9 bases between them. The CDR3 reads CASSWDSSYEQYF. In nucleotides, the CDR3 is TGTGCCAGCAGCTGGGACTCCTCCTACGAGCAGTACTTC.

This sequence joins TRBV28 and TRBJ2-2, with 8 bases aligning to TRBD2. Germline trimming cut 8 bases from V and 3 bases from J; bases unmatched to any gene: 5. CDR1 is MDHEN, CDR2 SYDVKM, per germline. The CDR3 is 14 amino acids. The chain's CDR3 is CASLTGGDTGELFF. CDR3 DNA: TGTGCCAGCCTGACGGGAGGGGACACCGGGGAGCTGTTTTTT.

The V call is TRBV30, the J call TRBJ1-1, with a weak D call TRBD1 (6 bases). CDR3 size: 15 residues. CDR1 GTSNPN and CDR2 SVGIG come from the germline V gene (reference sequence). Trimming took off 2 bases at V and 4 bases at J, with 17 bases between the two ends. This CDR3 reads CAWSPRGGGITEAFF. CDR3 nucleotide sequence: TGTGCCTGGAGTCCCCGGGGGGGCGGAATCACTGAAGCTTTCTTT.

The J gene is TRBJ1-2, the V gene TRBV28; D is ambiguous. The CDR3 has 15 amino acids. Germline assignment: CDR1 MDHEN and CDR2 SYDVKM. V was clipped by 2 bases and J by 4 bases, with 14 bases between them. CDR3 loop: CASSLGHLDGYGYTF. Written as DNA, the CDR3 is TGTGCCAGCAGTTTAGGTCATCTCGACGGCTATGGCTACACCTTC.

V usage is TRBV10-3 and J usage is TRBJ2-3, with D unclear. Deletions cut 2 bases from V and 2 bases from J, with 14 bases between. Germline lookup yields CDR1 ENHRY and CDR2 SYGVKD. The CDR3 sequence is 16 residues long. The CDR3 nucleotides read TGTGCCATCAGTGAGGTTCCCGACCTGGCCACAGATACGCAGTATTTT. Encoded protein: CAISEVPDLATDTQYF.

The rearrangement joins TRBV18 to TRBJ2-5; no clear D gene. The V gene lost 3 bases and the J gene lost 4 bases, with 3 bases spanning the gap. The CDR3 covers 11 residues. In germline, CDR1 is KGHSH, CDR2 LQKENI. In DNA, the CDR3 is TGTGCCAGCTCACCGGGAGAGACCCAGTACTTC. Its translation is CASSPGETQYF.

This chain links TRBV5-8 with TRBJ1-5, with 10 bases matching TRBD1. This CDR3 has 13 residues. CDR1 and CDR2 (germline): SGHTS, YDEGEE. The V gene end was trimmed by 4 bases and the J gene end by 6 bases; junction bases not matched to a gene: 1. The CDR3 DNA sequence: TGTGCCAGCAGCCGGACAGGGGGTCAGCCCCAGCATTTT. Encoded protein: CASSRTGGQPQHF.

This chain connects TRBV6-6 to TRBJ1-6; maybe TRBD1 (5 bases). The CDR3 runs to 14 residues. V was trimmed by 4 bases and J by 8 bases, leaving 12 bases between them. Germline V CDR1 and CDR2: MNHNY, SVGAGI (reference sequence). CDR3 bases: TGTGCCAGCAGTTCCCACGGGGGGGATTCACCCCTCCACTTT. Protein product: CASSSHGGDSPLHF.

The rearrangement joins TRBV6-1 to TRBJ2-5; 7 nucleotides match TRBD2. There are 15 residues in the CDR3. V shed 2 bases and J 5 bases; nucleotides not matched to a gene: 8. Per germline, CDR1 MNHNS and CDR2 SASEGT. CDR3 sequence: CASSEIGGGRETQYF. The CDR3 DNA reads TGTGCCAGCAGTGAAATCGGGGGAGGGCGGGAGACCCAGTACTTC.

This chain joins TRBV10-3 and TRBJ1-6, with a weak D call TRBD1 (6 bases). The germline V gene has CDR1 ENHRY and CDR2 SYGVKD. The germline V and J ends were trimmed by 2 bases and 10 bases, with 15 bases remaining between them. The CDR3 spans 15 residues. In nucleotides, the CDR3 is TGTGCCATCAGTGAGGGATTTCTGACAGGATCACCCCTCCACTTT. Encoded protein: CAISEGFLTGSPLHF.

Turning to this clone: One end of the junction does not line up with germline, which may come from a read error. V usage is TRBV30 and J usage is TRBJ2-5; D gene ambiguous. This CDR3 spans 13 amino acids. Germline V gives CDR1 GTSNPN, CDR2 SVGIG (reference sequence). The CDR3 DNA reads TGTGCCTGGAGTGTAACCCACCAGGAGACCCAGTACTTC. The encoded protein is CAWSVTHQETQYF.

The rearrangement uses TRBV19 and TRBJ1-2, with 10 positions matching TRBD1. The CDR3 consists of 16 residues. The V gene's germline CDR1 is LNHDA and CDR2 SQIVND (reference sequence). J lost 5 bases, V lost 7 bases, and 13 bases had no gene match. As DNA, the CDR3 is TGTGCCAGTACCTCATTTGGGGACAGGGGTGTTTATGGCTACACCTTC. Amino acids: CASTSFGDRGVYGYTF. Drawing the rest from reference TRBV19 and TRBJ1-2, the complete variable domain is DGGITQSPKYLFRKEGQNVTLSCEQNLNHDAMYWYRQDPGQGLRLIYYSQIVNDFQKGDIAEGYSVSREKKESFPLTVTSAQKNPTAFYLCASTSFGDRGVYGYTFGSGTRLTVV.

The chain employs TRBV6-5 and TRBJ1-6; 9 nucleotides match TRBD1. Trimming at V came to 1 base and at J to 10 bases, leaving 8 bases not matched to a gene. This CDR3 comprises 16 residues. Germline V lookup: CDR1 MNHEY, CDR2 SVGAGI. The CDR3 loop is CASSYYRDREGSPLHF. CDR3 DNA: TGTGCCAGCAGTTACTACCGGGACAGGGAAGGATCACCCCTCCACTTT.

This chain links TRBV12-3 or TRBV12-4 with TRBJ2-3; D not certain. V lost 7 bases and J 6 bases, leaving 8 bases between the germline ends. The CDR3 covers 11 residues. CDR3 residues: CASTLGDTQYF. CDR3 sequence (DNA): TGTGCCAGCACCCTGGGTGATACGCAGTATTTT.